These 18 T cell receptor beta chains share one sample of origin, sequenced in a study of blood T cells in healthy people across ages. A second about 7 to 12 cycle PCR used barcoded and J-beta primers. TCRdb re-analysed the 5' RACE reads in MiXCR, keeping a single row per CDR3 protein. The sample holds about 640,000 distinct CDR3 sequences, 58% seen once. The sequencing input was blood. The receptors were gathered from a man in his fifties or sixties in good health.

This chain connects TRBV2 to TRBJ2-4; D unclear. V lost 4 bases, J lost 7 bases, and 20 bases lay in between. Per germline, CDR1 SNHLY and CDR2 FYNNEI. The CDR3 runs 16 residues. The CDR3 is CASSANEEGPSNIQYF. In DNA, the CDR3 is TGTGCCAGCAGTGCCAATGAGGAAGGACCCAGCAACATTCAGTACTTC.

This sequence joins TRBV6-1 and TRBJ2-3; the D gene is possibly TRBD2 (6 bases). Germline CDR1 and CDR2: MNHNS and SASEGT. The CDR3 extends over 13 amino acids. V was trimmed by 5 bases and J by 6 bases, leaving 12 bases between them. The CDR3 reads CASSWRGQDTQYF. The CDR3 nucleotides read TGTGCCAGCAGTTGGCGGGGCCAGGATACGCAGTATTTT.

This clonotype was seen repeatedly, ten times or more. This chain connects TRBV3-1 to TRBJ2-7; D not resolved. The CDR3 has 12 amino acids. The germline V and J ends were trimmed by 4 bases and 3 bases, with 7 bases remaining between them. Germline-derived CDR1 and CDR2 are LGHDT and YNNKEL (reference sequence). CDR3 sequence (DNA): TGTGCCAGCAGCCTGGCTTACTACGAGCAGTACTTC. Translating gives CASSLAYYEQYF.

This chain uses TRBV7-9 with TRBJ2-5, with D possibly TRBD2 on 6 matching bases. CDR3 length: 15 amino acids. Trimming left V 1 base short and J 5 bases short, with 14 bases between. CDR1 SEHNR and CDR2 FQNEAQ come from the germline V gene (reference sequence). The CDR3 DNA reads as TGTGCCAGCAGCTTAGAGAGACTAGGGTCGGAGACCCAGTACTTC. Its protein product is CASSLERLGSETQYF.

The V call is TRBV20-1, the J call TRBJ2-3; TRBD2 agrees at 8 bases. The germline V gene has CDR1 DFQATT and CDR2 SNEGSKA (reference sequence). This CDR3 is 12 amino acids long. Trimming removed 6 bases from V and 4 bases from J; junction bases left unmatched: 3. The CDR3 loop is CSAAGGSDTQYF. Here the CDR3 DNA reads TGCAGTGCGGCGGGGGGTTCAGATACGCAGTATTTT.

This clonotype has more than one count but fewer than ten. The CDR3 protein is CSARAQGYNEQFF. CDR3 DNA sequence: TGCAGTGCTAGAGCCCAGGGATACAATGAGCAGTTCTTC. The chain combines TRBV20-1 with TRBJ2-1, with D possibly TRBD1 on 5 matching bases. The CDR3 loop spans 13 amino acids. Trimming shortened V by 1 base and J by 4 bases, and 8 bases separated the two germline ends. Per germline, CDR1 DFQATT and CDR2 SNEGSKA (reference sequence).

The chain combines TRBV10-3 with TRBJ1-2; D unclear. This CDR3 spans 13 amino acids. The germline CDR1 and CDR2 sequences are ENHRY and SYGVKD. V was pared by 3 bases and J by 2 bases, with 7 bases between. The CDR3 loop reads CAISDQRNYGYTF. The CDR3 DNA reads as TGTGCCATCAGTGACCAGAGAAACTATGGCTACACCTTC.

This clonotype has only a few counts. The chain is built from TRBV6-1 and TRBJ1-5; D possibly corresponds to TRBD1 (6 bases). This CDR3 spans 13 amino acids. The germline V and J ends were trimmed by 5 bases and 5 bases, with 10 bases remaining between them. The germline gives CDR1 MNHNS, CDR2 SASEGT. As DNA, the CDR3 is TGTGCCAGCAGTCAGGGGAGTTATCAGCCCCAGCATTTT. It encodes CASSQGSYQPQHF.

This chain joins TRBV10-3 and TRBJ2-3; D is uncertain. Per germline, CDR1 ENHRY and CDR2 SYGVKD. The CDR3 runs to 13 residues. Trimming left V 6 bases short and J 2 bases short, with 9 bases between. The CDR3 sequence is CAISKTDTDTQYF. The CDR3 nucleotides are TGTGCCATCAGCAAGACCGACACAGATACGCAGTATTTT.

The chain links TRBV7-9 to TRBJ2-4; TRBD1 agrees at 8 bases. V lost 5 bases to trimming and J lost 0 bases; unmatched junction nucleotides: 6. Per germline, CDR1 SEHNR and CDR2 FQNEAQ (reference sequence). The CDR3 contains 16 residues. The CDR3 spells CASSEGQGLAKNIQYF. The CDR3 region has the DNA TGTGCCAGCAGCGAAGGACAGGGACTAGCCAAAAACATTCAGTACTTC.

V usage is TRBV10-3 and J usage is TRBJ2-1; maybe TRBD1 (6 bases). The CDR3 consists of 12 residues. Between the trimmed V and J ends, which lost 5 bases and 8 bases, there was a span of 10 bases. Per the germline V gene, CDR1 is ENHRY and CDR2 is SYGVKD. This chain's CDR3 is CAISLQGYEQFF. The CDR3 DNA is TGTGCCATCAGTCTACAGGGCTATGAGCAGTTCTTC.

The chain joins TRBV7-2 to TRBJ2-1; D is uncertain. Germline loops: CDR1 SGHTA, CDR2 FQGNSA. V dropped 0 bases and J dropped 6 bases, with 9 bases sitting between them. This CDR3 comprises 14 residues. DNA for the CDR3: TGTGCCAGCAGCTTAGCTTCCAACTCCAATGAGCAGTTCTTC. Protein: CASSLASNSNEQFF.

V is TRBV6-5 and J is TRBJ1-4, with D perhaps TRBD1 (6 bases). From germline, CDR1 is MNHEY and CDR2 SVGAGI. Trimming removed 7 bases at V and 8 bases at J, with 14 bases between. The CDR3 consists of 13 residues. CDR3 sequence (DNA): TGTGCCAGCAACAAACAGGGCGGGGAAAAACTGTTTTTT. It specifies CASNKQGGEKLFF.

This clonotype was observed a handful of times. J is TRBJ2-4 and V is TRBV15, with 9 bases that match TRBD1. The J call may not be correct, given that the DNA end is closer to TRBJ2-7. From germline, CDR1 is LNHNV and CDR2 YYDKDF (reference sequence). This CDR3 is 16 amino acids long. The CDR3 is CATSSGVGTGRYEQYF. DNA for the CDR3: TGTGCCACCAGCAGCGGGGTAGGGACAGGGAGATACGAGCAGTACTTC.

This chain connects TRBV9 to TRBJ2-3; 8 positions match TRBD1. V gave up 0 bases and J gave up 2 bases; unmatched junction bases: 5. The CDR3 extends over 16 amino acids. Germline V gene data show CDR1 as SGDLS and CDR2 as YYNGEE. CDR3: CASSVAGQGDTDTQYF. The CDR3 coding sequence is TGTGCCAGCAGCGTAGCAGGACAGGGCGACACAGATACGCAGTATTTT.

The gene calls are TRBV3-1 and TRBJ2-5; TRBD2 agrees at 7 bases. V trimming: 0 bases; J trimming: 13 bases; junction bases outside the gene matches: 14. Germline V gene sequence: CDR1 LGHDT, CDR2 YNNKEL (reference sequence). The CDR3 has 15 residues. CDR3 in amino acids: CASSQDGAGSYEPYF. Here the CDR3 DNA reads TGTGCCAGCAGCCAAGATGGAGCGGGGAGCTACGAGCCGTACTTC.

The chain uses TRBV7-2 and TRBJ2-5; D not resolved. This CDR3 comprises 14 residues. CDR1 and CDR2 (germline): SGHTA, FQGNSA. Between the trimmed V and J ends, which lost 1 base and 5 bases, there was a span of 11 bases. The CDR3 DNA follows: TGTGCCAGCAGCTTAGGTTTCTACGGGGAGACCCAGTACTTC. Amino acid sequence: CASSLGFYGETQYF. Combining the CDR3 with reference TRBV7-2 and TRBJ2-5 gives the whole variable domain GAGVSQSPSNKVTEKGKDVELRCDPISGHTALYWYRQSLGQGLEFLIYFQGNSAPDKSGLPSDRFSAERTGGSVSTLTIQRTQQEDSAVYLCASSLGFYGETQYFGPGTRLLVL.

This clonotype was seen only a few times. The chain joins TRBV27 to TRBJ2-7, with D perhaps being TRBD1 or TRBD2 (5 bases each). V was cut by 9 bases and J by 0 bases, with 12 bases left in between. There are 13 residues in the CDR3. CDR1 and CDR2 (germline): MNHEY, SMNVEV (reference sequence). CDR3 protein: CASRGTPSYEQYF. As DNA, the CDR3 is TGTGCCAGTAGAGGGACCCCCTCCTACGAGCAGTACTTC.